The subject of this entry is one T cell receptor (beta chain). The repertoire was sequenced with immunoSEQ multiplex PCR; TCRdb's copy has only in-frame clones and lacks some. The sample lists approximately 270,000 clones; 85% to 90% were seen once. This record comes from a study of blood T cell repertoires in COVID-19. Sequencing was performed on peripheral blood. The sequence came from a man aged 30 to 39 with acute or convalescent COVID-19.

The CDR3 sequence is CASSHLQGLNTEAFF. Written as DNA, the CDR3 is TGTGCCAGCAGCCATTTACAGGGGTTGAACACTGAAGCTTTCTTT. This chain connects TRBV14 to TRBJ1-1; 7 positions match TRBD1. Trimming removed 3 bases from V and 0 bases from J; junction bases left unmatched: 4. Germline CDR1 reads SGHDN; CDR2 reads FVKESK. The CDR3 contains 15 residues.